The 21 T cell receptor beta chains below all came from one sample that was sequenced in a study of blood T cell dynamics during melanoma immunotherapy. Sequencing was performed with immunoSEQ multiplex PCR; in TCRdb, only in-frame clones are kept and a portion is missing. The table records about 6,300 clones, nearly 95% of them present only once. As to time point: pre-treatment baseline. The specimen was cell-free DNA from blood, collected from a patient treated with checkpoint blockade. The receptors shown here come from a human donor with melanoma.

A few counts support this clone. This rearrangement joins TRBV5-4 to TRBJ1-1, with 11 bases lining up with TRBD1. CDR1 is SGHNT and CDR2 is YYREEE in the germline V gene (reference sequence). V lost 4 bases, J lost 1 base, and 6 bases stayed unmatched. This CDR3 region has 16 residues. The CDR3 bases are TGTGCCAGCAGCCCCATGGGGACAGGGGGGAACACTGAAGCTTTCTTT. This translates into CASSPMGTGGNTEAFF.

This chain uses TRBV6-5 with TRBJ1-2; 7 bases line up with TRBD1. The V segment lost 6 bases and the J segment 2 bases; nucleotides outside the gene matches: 6. The CDR3 consists of 14 residues. Germline-derived CDR1 and CDR2 are MNHEY and SVGAGI. Here the CDR3 reads CASRRQGFNYGYTF. DNA for the CDR3: TGTGCCAGCAGAAGACAGGGTTTCAACTATGGCTACACCTTC.

The chain combines TRBV9 with TRBJ2-1; no clear D gene. This CDR3 is 12 amino acids long. Trimming shortened V by 3 bases and J by 4 bases, and 5 bases separated the two germline ends. CDR1 is SGDLS, CDR2 YYNGEE, per germline. The CDR3 spells CASSGAYNEQFF. The CDR3 DNA sequence: TGTGCCAGCAGCGGGGCTTACAATGAGCAGTTCTTC.

The chain has TRBV9 and TRBJ1-2; D is unresolved. The germline V gene encodes CDR1 SGDLS and CDR2 YYNGEE. Trimming took 4 bases from V and 4 from J, leaving 11 bases between them. The CDR3 has 13 residues. The CDR3: CASSPIGRYGYTF. The CDR3 DNA sequence: TGTGCCAGCAGCCCCATAGGACGCTATGGCTACACCTTC. The full variable domain, rest sourced from reference TRBV9 and TRBJ1-2, is DSGVTQTPKHLITATGQRVTLRCSPRSGDLSVYWYQQSLDQGLQFLIQYYNGEERAKGNILERFSAQQFPDLHSELNLSSLELGDSALYFCASSPIGRYGYTFGSGTRLTVV.

The J gene is TRBJ2-7, the V gene TRBV7-6; 7 bases fit TRBD2. V gave up 5 bases and J gave up 3 bases; unmatched junction bases: 7. The CDR3 covers 14 residues. Germline V gene data show CDR1 as SGHVS and CDR2 as FNYEAQ. The chain's CDR3 is CASSPSGVFYEQYF. The CDR3 bases are TGTGCCAGCAGCCCGAGCGGGGTATTCTACGAGCAGTACTTC.

The CDR3 here is CASSQRMWESSYNSPLHF. The CDR3 nucleotides are TGTGCCAGTAGCCAACGAATGTGGGAGAGCTCCTATAATTCACCCCTCCACTTT. The J gene is TRBJ1-6, the V gene TRBV19; D unclear. The CDR3 consists of 18 residues. In germline, CDR1 is LNHDA, CDR2 SQIVND (reference sequence). V lost 6 bases to trimming and J lost 0 bases, with 18 bases between them.

The chain uses TRBV29-1 and TRBJ2-1, with 13 bases identical to TRBD2. V lost 6 bases to trimming and J lost 6 bases; unmatched junction nucleotides: 8. Germline loops: CDR1 SQVTM, CDR2 ANQGSEA. This CDR3 has 15 residues. CDR3 protein: CSVSTSGGAFNEQFF. CDR3 sequence (DNA): TGCAGCGTCTCAACTAGCGGGGGGGCCTTCAATGAGCAGTTCTTC.

The chain recombines TRBV6-1 with TRBJ2-5; weak D call: TRBD1 (5 bases). V lost 1 base to trimming and J lost 11 bases, with 14 bases between them. The CDR3 spans 13 residues. The germline gives CDR1 MNHNS, CDR2 SASEGT. The DNA for the CDR3 is TGTGCCAGCAGTGAAGGCGTGGGGCTGCTTCAGTACTTC. It translates to CASSEGVGLLQYF.

A few counts support this clone. The chain has TRBV7-9 and TRBJ1-1; D unresolved. The germline gives CDR1 SEHNR, CDR2 FQNEAQ (reference sequence). The CDR3 is 11 residues long. Deletions cut 5 bases from V and 6 bases from J, with 7 bases between. The CDR3 nucleotides are TGTGCCAGCAGCCCCTTAGCTGAAGCTTTCTTT. Translated, it gives CASSPLAEAFF. Drawing the rest from reference TRBV7-9 and TRBJ1-1, the complete variable domain is DTGVSQNPRHKITKRGQNVTFRCDPISEHNRLYWYRQTLGQGPEFLTYFQNEAQLEKSRLLSDRFSAERPKGSFSTLEIQRTEQGDSAMYLCASSPLAEAFFGQGTRLTVV.

The chain couples TRBV7-6 to TRBJ2-1; 13 nucleotides align to TRBD2. CDR1 and CDR2 from the germline V gene are SGHVS and FNYEAQ. CDR3 size: 18 residues. The trim removed 2 bases at V and 7 bases at J, leaving 11 bases unmatched. The CDR3 DNA sequence: TGTGCCAGCAGCTTACCACTAGCGGGAGGGCCAATCGTTAATGAGCAGTTCTTC. Its translation: CASSLPLAGGPIVNEQFF. Drawing the rest from reference TRBV7-6 and TRBJ2-1, the complete variable domain is GAGVSQSPRYKVTKRGQDVALRCDPISGHVSLYWYRQALGQGPEFLTYFNYEAQQDKSGLPNDRFSAERPEGSISTLTIQRTEQRDSAMYRCASSLPLAGGPIVNEQFFGPGTRLTVL.

The V and J genes are TRBV6-5 and TRBJ1-1; D remains unclear. Trimming took off 6 bases at V and 0 bases at J, with 14 bases between the two ends. The CDR3 length is 15 residues. The germline V gene encodes CDR1 MNHEY and CDR2 SVGAGI. The CDR3 sequence: CASRLDVSMNTEAFF. The CDR3 nucleotides read TGTGCCAGCAGATTGGACGTTTCAATGAACACTGAAGCTTTCTTT.

This chain connects TRBV15 to TRBJ2-2; D gene ambiguous. The CDR3 extends over 13 amino acids. The germline gives CDR1 LNHNV, CDR2 YYDKDF (reference sequence). V was trimmed by 0 bases and J by 5 bases, leaving 4 bases between them. CDR3 in amino acids: CATSRDPTGELFF. CDR3 coding DNA: TGTGCCACCAGCAGAGATCCGACCGGGGAGCTGTTTTTT. Complete variable domain (other parts from reference TRBV15 and TRBJ2-2): DAMVIQNPRYQVTQFGKPVTLSCSQTLNHNVMYWYQQKSSQAPKLLFHYYDKDFNNEADTPDNFQSRRPNTSFCFLDIRSPGLGDTAMYLCATSRDPTGELFFGEGSRLTVL.

Only one count was recorded for this clone. V is TRBV6-4 and J is TRBJ1-4; D is perhaps TRBD1 (6 bases). The germline V and J ends were trimmed by 2 bases and 7 bases, with 11 bases remaining between them. The germline CDR1 and CDR2 sequences are MRHNA and SNTAGT. CDR3 size: 14 residues. The CDR3 DNA is TGTGCCAGCAGTGACCAGGGGAAGGGTGAAAAACTGTTTTTT. Its protein product is CASSDQGKGEKLFF.

This chain links TRBV20-1 with TRBJ2-1; unclear D gene. CDR1 and CDR2 (germline): DFQATT, SNEGSKA (reference sequence). Trimming removed 3 bases at V and 12 bases at J, with 12 bases between. There are 11 residues in the CDR3. CDR3 DNA sequence: TGCAGTGCTAGGTTTCAGAAGGGGCAGTTCTTC. Its translation is CSARFQKGQFF.

V gene TRBV6-4 combines with J gene TRBJ1-1; 8 positions agree with TRBD1. After removal of 4 bases from V and 3 bases from J, the junction contained 7 bases not matched to a gene. This CDR3 contains 15 residues. Germline V gene data show CDR1 as MRHNA and CDR2 as SNTAGT. The DNA of the CDR3 is TGTGCCAGCAGTGTGGGGGCAGGGGGCCACACTGAAGCTTTCTTT. Translation: CASSVGAGGHTEAFF.

CDR3: CASIKSGATGELFF. The CDR3, as DNA: TGTGCCAGCATTAAATCGGGGGCCACCGGGGAGCTGTTTTTT. V and J are TRBV6-6 and TRBJ2-2; D could derive from TRBD1 or TRBD2 (6 bases each). Trimming took 7 bases from V and 4 from J, leaving 13 bases between them. CDR1 and CDR2 from the germline V gene are MNHNY and SVGAGI (reference sequence). The CDR3 loop spans 14 amino acids.

There are a few counts of this clone. The rearrangement joins TRBV29-1 to TRBJ2-2; no clear D gene. The V gene's germline CDR1 is SQVTM and CDR2 ANQGSEA. Deletions cut 5 bases from V and 1 base from J, with 11 bases between. CDR3 length: 14 residues. The CDR3 DNA is TGCAGCGTTATGAGGACCCAGAACACCGGGGAGCTGTTTTTT. Protein sequence: CSVMRTQNTGELFF.

This chain connects TRBV9 to TRBJ1-1, with TRBD1 matching 7 bases. The CDR3 contains 21 residues. V was pared by 6 bases and J by 7 bases, with 33 bases of the junction left unmatched. The germline gives CDR1 SGDLS, CDR2 YYNGEE. The CDR3 here is CASTLLGRGFSGQNHNGEAFF. CDR3 DNA sequence: TGTGCCAGCACCCTACTCGGCAGGGGGTTCTCGGGCCAGAACCACAATGGTGAAGCTTTCTTT.

The rearrangement links TRBV6-5 to TRBJ1-1, with D possibly matching TRBD1 (5 bases). Germline V lookup: CDR1 MNHEY, CDR2 SVGAGI. The CDR3 contains 15 residues. Deletions cut 8 bases from V and 0 bases from J, with 16 bases between. CDR3 DNA: TGTGCCAGCGCCCGGGGGGGTGGCATGAACACTGAAGCTTTCTTT. It codes for CASARGGGMNTEAFF.

The V gene is TRBV2, the J gene TRBJ2-5; D is unclear. V lost 3 bases and J lost 2, with 13 bases in between. The CDR3 extends over 15 amino acids. Germline assignment: CDR1 SNHLY and CDR2 FYNNEI. The CDR3 bases are TGTGCCAGCAGTGATCGGAGTCTACCTCAAGAGACCCAGTACTTC. Its translation is CASSDRSLPQETQYF. Based on the CDR3 plus reference TRBV2 and TRBJ2-5, the full variable domain is EPEVTQTPSHQVTQMGQEVILRCVPISNHLYFYWYRQILGQKVEFLVSFYNNEISEKSEIFDDQFSVERPDGSNFTLKIRSTKLEDSAMYFCASSDRSLPQETQYFGPGTRLLVL.

The V call is TRBV5-1, the J call TRBJ2-5, with 12 positions matching TRBD1. The V and J ends lost 3 bases and 4 bases, in that order; junction bases with no gene match: 10. This CDR3 is built from 17 residues. CDR1 is SGHRS and CDR2 is YFSETQ in the germline V gene. The CDR3 region is CASSSGTGGFQGETQYF. The CDR3 bases are TGCGCCAGCAGCTCAGGGACAGGGGGCTTTCAAGGAGAGACCCAGTACTTC.